This record covers a single T cell receptor (beta chain). Antigen unknown. Germline V lookup: CDR1 LGHNA, CDR2 YNFKEQ. V gave up 0 bases and J gave up 0 bases, with 15 bases separating them. The CDR3 is made up of 18 amino acids. This entry is derived from a study of CD4+ T cells in melanoma. Clones were read by immunoSEQ multiplex PCR, and TCRdb kept only the in-frame ones, dropping some. The data show approximately 110,000 clones, about 90% seen once. Study results and caveats: Neoantigen-specific CD4+ T cells in melanoma reportedly had diverse differentiation states.

The rearrangement uses TRBV4-2 and TRBJ1-3; D is perhaps TRBD1 (5 bases). The sequencing sample was made of peripheral blood. This clonotype was sampled from a human donor with melanoma. CDR3 protein: CASSQDSIKGNSGNTIYF. The DNA of the CDR3 is TGTGCCAGCAGCCAAGATTCTATAAAGGGGAACTCTGGAAACACCATATATTTT.